Sequencing of this TCR beta chain was carried out in a study of beta chain features in type 1 diabetes. Study summary: Examination of sorted cells across all samples involved 100 million or so cells.

The germline CDR1 and CDR2 sequences are SGHDT and YYEEEE. This CDR3 region has 15 residues. Trimming took 4 bases from V and 4 from J; bases not matched to a gene: 10. Without exception, sorted populations had purity beyond 95%. Every bit of the isolated RNA underwent reverse transcription, so sequencing read expressed TCRB transcripts. The study sequenced naive, central memory and regulatory T cell samples to an average of around 3.4 million reads. Sequencing was performed with immunoSEQ multiplex PCR; in TCRdb, only in-frame clones are kept and a portion is missing. The sample includes under 550,000 clones, approximately 10% of them seen just once.

The sequenced sample was naive CD4+ T cells from blood. The chain carries TRBV5-6 and TRBJ1-2, with 7 bases matching TRBD1. The receptor was derived from a woman younger than 35 in good health. CDR3 amino acids: CASSRQGLSGYGYTF. In nucleotides, the CDR3 is TGTGCCAGCAGCCGACAGGGACTAAGCGGCTATGGCTACACCTTC.